The present T cell receptor (beta chain) was sequenced within a study of T cells in Graves' hyperthyroidism and ophthalmopathy. In the study overall: Blood was drawn when the patient was first diagnosed and still untreated.

With a duration under 2 months, the hyperthyroidism was newly diagnosed in patients aged 18 to 65. Cells are PBMCs isolated from more than 8.5 ml of fresh blood. Amplification of TCR beta CDR3 regions used RNA as the template. Carried out on the TCR CDR3, a first-round RT-PCR used the HTBI primer set. Via MiXCR, TCRdb re-called the multiplex PCR reads, giving one row per CDR3 protein. The table includes 300,000 to 400,000 distinct CDR3 sequences, about 12% detected once. V lost 0 bases to trimming and J lost 3 bases; unmatched junction nucleotides: 15. Germline CDR1 DFQATT, CDR2 SNEGSKA (reference sequence). This CDR3 has 20 amino acids. This clonotype appeared many times.

The TCR originated in a woman younger than 30 with Graves' hyperthyroidism. The specimen sequenced was blood. V and J are TRBV20-1 and TRBJ1-4; 11 nucleotides line up with TRBD1. In DNA, the CDR3 is TGCAGTGCTAGAGACCCTAGGGGAGGACAGGGGGCCGGAGCTAATGAAAAACTGTTTTTT. Amino acid sequence: CSARDPRGGQGAGANEKLFF.